The rows below give T cell receptor beta chains drawn from one sample of a study of T cell repertoires in cytomegalovirus infection. Antigens of these TCRs are unknown. Via MiXCR, TCRdb re-called the reads, giving one row per CDR3 protein. This table holds over 250,000 distinct CDR3 sequences, about 20% found once. Source: cultured PBMCs, taken from culture after CMV antigen stimulation. The receptors were sampled from a human donor in good health (CMV status not recorded). Some clones in this sample may be carry-over from other donors' samples. CDR3s include the opening cysteine and the closing phenylalanine or tryptophan. The order of the fields is V gene, D gene, clone size, J gene, CDR3 DNA, CDR3 protein. The D gene is left open where the match is weak. Clone size, where shown, is once, few, many, or a class for clones that have expanded.

TRBV7-2	NA	many	TRBJ1-2	TGTGCCAGCACCGCCCCGGGACTTAGTAACTATGGCTACACCTTC	CASTAPGLSNYGYTF
TRBV6-2/TRBV6-3	NA	NA	TRBJ2-1	TGTGCCAGCAGTAGCTCCAGGAGGGCCTACAATGAGCAGTTCTTC	CASSSSRRAYNEQFF
TRBV9	NA	few	TRBJ1-1	TGTGCCAGCAGCGCCTCAGGGGTACTGAACACTGAAGCTTTCTTT	CASSASGVLNTEAFF
TRBV6-5	NA	NA	TRBJ1-1	TGTGCCAGCAGTTACAGGGGTCCCACTGAAGCTTTCTTT	CASSYRGPTEAFF
TRBV11-2	TRBD2	NA	TRBJ2-7	TGTGCCAGCAGAAAGACATTATCGGGACTATCTTTCTCCTACGAGCAGTACTTC	CASRKTLSGLSFSYEQYF
TRBV12-5	TRBD1	NA	TRBJ2-7	TGTGCTAGTGGTTTGGTAGTCGGGACAGGGGCCTACGAGCAGTACTTC	CASGLVVGTGAYEQYF
TRBV9	NA	NA	TRBJ1-6	TGTGCCAGCAGCGTAGGGGACTATAATTCACCCCTCCACTTT	CASSVGDYNSPLHF
TRBV4-1	NA	few	TRBJ1-2	TGCGCCAGCAGCCAATCCAATCGCGGAGGGGCTGGCTACACCTTC	CASSQSNRGGAGYTF
TRBV7-3	TRBD2	NA	TRBJ2-1	TGTGCCAGCAGCAAGTTAGCGGGAGGAAATGAGCAGTTCTTC	CASSKLAGGNEQFF
TRBV4-3	NA	few	TRBJ2-3	TGCGCCAGCAGCCACCAACGAGGGTCCCTAGATACGCAGTATTTT	CASSHQRGSLDTQYF